Each of the 12 T cell receptor beta chains below was sequenced from the same sample in a study of T-cell reconstitution after alpha-beta-depleted transplantation in children (dated by TCRdb to the mid-2010s). The library was prepared using PCR. The reads were generated on an Illumina HiSeq 2500. To normalize quantification of the TCRbeta repertoire, the TCR libraries were built with molecular barcoding that relied on unique molecular identifiers. In-frame beta chains were kept once TCRdb had trimmed the public reads at Q25 with fastp and called clones with MiXCR. Here each entry gathers all rows of one CDR3 protein and keeps the most common genes and DNA. This sample is represented by a few hundred thousand distinct CDR3 sequences; roughly 27% of them were singletons. Approximately 39% of the sample comes from the top ten. The intended sense of this specimen's treatment or condition label: allogeneic hematopoietic cell transplantation with graft depleted of TCRalphabeta T cells and CD19 B cells.

This specimen consisted of PBMCs, obtained before TCRalphabeta/CD19-depleted stem cell transplant. These receptors all stem from a boy less than two years old with Wiskott-Aldrich syndrome, due to receive a stem cell transplant.

V is TRBV12-3 or TRBV12-4 and J is TRBJ2-7, with 8 positions matching TRBD2. The CDR3 is 14 amino acids. The V segment lost 6 bases and the J segment 3 bases; nucleotides outside the gene matches: 7. CDR3 residues: CASRPAGGNYEQYF. The DNA of the CDR3 is TGTGCCAGCAGGCCCGCGGGAGGAAACTACGAGCAGTACTTC.

This rearrangement joins TRBV7-2 to TRBJ2-1; 10 bases line up with TRBD2. This CDR3 region has 15 residues. Germline V lookup: CDR1 SGHTA, CDR2 FQGNSA. V lost 4 bases, J lost 5 bases, and 5 bases stayed unmatched. The CDR3 spells CASSWGLAKNNEQFF. CDR3 nucleotides: TGTGCCAGCAGCTGGGGACTAGCGAAAAACAATGAGCAGTTCTTC.

The chain joins TRBV5-1 to TRBJ2-1, with 10 bases lining up with TRBD2. Losses at the gene ends were 3 bases for V and 4 bases for J; bases not matched to a gene: 4. Germline V CDR1 and CDR2: SGHRS, YFSETQ. The CDR3 spans 15 residues. The CDR3 nucleotides read TGCGCCAGCAGCTCTAGCGGGAGCTGGTACAATGAGCAGTTCTTC. Translating it yields CASSSSGSWYNEQFF.

This clonotype has a handful of counts. The chain couples TRBV6-5 to TRBJ1-2; maybe TRBD1 (6 bases). This CDR3 contains 16 residues. The V end lost 6 bases, the J end lost 4 bases, and 21 bases lay between the germline ends. Germline loops: CDR1 MNHEY, CDR2 SVGAGI. The CDR3 nucleotides are TGTGCCAGCAGGTTACCGGGGGGGGCGATGCTCTATGGCTACACCTTC. Its protein product is CASRLPGGAMLYGYTF.

The chain combines TRBV5-1 with TRBJ2-7, with D uncertain. This CDR3 has 15 residues. Trimming removed 0 bases at V and 3 bases at J, with 13 bases between. Germline V gene sequence: CDR1 SGHRS, CDR2 YFSETQ. The CDR3 DNA reads TGCGCCAGCAGCTTGGGGCCGGGCTACTACTACGAGCAGTACTTC. The encoded protein is CASSLGPGYYYEQYF.

This clonotype was picked up a small number of times. The chain recombines TRBV24-1 with TRBJ1-4; D uncertain. V lost 6 bases to trimming and J lost 8 bases, with 12 bases between them. CDR1 and CDR2 from the germline V gene are KGHDR and SFDVKD. This CDR3 is built from 13 residues. CDR3 residues: CATSSGLGEKLFF. For the CDR3, the DNA is TGTGCCACCAGTTCCGGGCTGGGAGAAAAACTGTTTTTT.

This clonotype showed up just a few times. The chain has TRBV21-1 and TRBJ1-5. TRBV21-1 is given as a pseudogene. There are 15 residues in the CDR3. DNA of the CDR3: TGTGCCAGCAAGGTTCCCTTGTATAGCAATCAGCCCCAGCATTTT. This sequence encodes CASKVPLYSNQPQHF.

In its sample, this clonotype was seen once. V is TRBV20-1 and J is TRBJ2-1; D might be TRBD2 (6 bases). Trimming stripped 1 base from V and 6 bases from J, with 13 bases between. Germline V gene lookup returns CDR1 DFQATT and CDR2 SNEGSKA (reference sequence). This CDR3 has 14 residues. CDR3 sequence reads: CSARVGTGANEQFF. CDR3 DNA sequence: TGCAGTGCTAGAGTGGGAACGGGAGCCAATGAGCAGTTCTTC.

The count of this clonotype is one. The chain couples TRBV29-1 to TRBJ2-7; TRBD1 agrees at 10 bases. The CDR3 totals 14 residues. Germline V gene sequence: CDR1 SQVTM, CDR2 ANQGSEA. Germline trimming cut 6 bases from V and 0 bases from J; bases unmatched to any gene: 5. The CDR3 DNA follows: TGCAGCGTCAAGCGACAGGGGGCCTCCTACGAGCAGTACTTC. Its translation is CSVKRQGASYEQYF.

V is TRBV20-1 and J is TRBJ1-1; D is unclear. This CDR3 has 13 residues. Trimming cost V 4 bases and J 1 base, with 10 bases left between them. CDR1 DFQATT and CDR2 SNEGSKA come from the germline V gene (reference sequence). The CDR3 protein is CSAMHPGNTEAFF. CDR3 nucleotides: TGCAGTGCTATGCACCCGGGGAACACTGAAGCTTTCTTT.

CDR3 bases: TGCGCCAGCAGCACGACAGGGGGATTCAACGAGCAGTACTTC. Amino acid sequence: CASSTTGGFNEQYF. V is TRBV5-1 and J is TRBJ2-7; 9 bases match TRBD1. Germline V gene data show CDR1 as SGHRS and CDR2 as YFSETQ. The junction had 7 bases not matched to a gene; V was cut back by 4 bases and J by 5 bases. The CDR3 extends over 14 amino acids.

This clonotype showed up just a few times. V and J are TRBV29-1 and TRBJ1-2; D is possibly TRBD1 (6 bases). V was pared by 8 bases and J by 2 bases, with 12 bases between. Germline V gene data show CDR1 as SQVTM and CDR2 as ANQGSEA. There are 12 residues in the CDR3. DNA for the CDR3: TGCAGCATCCCAGGGACAAACTATGGCTACACCTTC. Translated: CSIPGTNYGYTF.